This is a list of T cell receptor beta chains from one sample in a study of chemoradiotherapy in HPV16-positive cancers. Profiling relied on immunoSEQ multiplex PCR, and the TCRdb table lists in-frame clones only, not all of them. The sample lists roughly 21,000 clones; about 90% were seen once. The sample here was blood, taken from a patient who underwent chemoradiotherapy. The receptors were sampled from a human donor with HPV-associated anogenital cancer. CDR3s include the opening cysteine and the closing phenylalanine or tryptophan. The D gene is left open where the match is weak. Only some rows state a clone size, as once, few, many or a class for expanded clones.

v_call,clone_size,d_call,j_call,cdr3_aa,cdr3_nt
TRBV6-1,.,.,TRBJ2-7,CASTIPSTGLGEQYF,TGTGCCAGCACCATACCGTCAACGGGTCTGGGCGAGCAGTACTTC
TRBV12-5,.,.,TRBJ1-2,CASSGDANYGYTF,TGTGCTAGTTCGGGGGATGCTAACTATGGCTACACCTTC
TRBV6-5,.,.,TRBJ2-1,CASTEAQGANEQFF,TGTGCCAGCACCGAGGCACAGGGTGCCAATGAGCAGTTCTTC
TRBV14,.,.,TRBJ1-2,CASSQDLGGYGYTF,TGTGCCAGCAGCCAAGATCTGGGAGGCTATGGCTACACCTTC
TRBV7-8,.,TRBD2,TRBJ2-4,CASSPTASGKGVAKNIQYF,TGTGCCAGCAGCCCTACGGCTAGCGGGAAGGGGGTAGCCAAAAACATTCAGTACTTC
TRBV7-8,.,.,TRBJ1-1,CASSPQGRWNTEAFF,TGTGCCAGCAGCCCCCAGGGACGGTGGAACACTGAAGCTTTCTTT
TRBV10-3,few,.,TRBJ2-2,CAISGPKESGELFF,TGTGCCATCAGTGGGCCCAAGGAATCCGGGGAGCTGTTTTTT
TRBV2,.,.,TRBJ2-2,CASRDRGIYTGELFF,TGTGCCAGCAGGGATAGGGGTATTTACACCGGGGAGCTGTTTTTT
TRBV7-9,.,.,TRBJ2-5,CASSLLSWEAGETQYF,TGTGCCAGCAGCTTATTGAGTTGGGAGGCTGGGGAGACCCAGTACTTC
TRBV5-1,.,.,TRBJ1-2,CASSLRGSDGYTF,TGCGCCAGCAGCTTGAGGGGATCGGATGGCTACACCTTC
TRBV5-4,.,TRBD2,TRBJ2-7,CASSLANTGLNYEQYF,TGTGCCAGCAGCTTGGCCAATACGGGACTAAACTACGAGCAGTACTTC
TRBV2,.,.,TRBJ1-4,CASREGVSGEKLFF,TGTGCCAGCAGGGAGGGGGTTAGCGGTGAAAAACTGTTTTTT
TRBV10-2,.,.,TRBJ2-7,CASSVGRYEQYF,TGCGCCAGCAGTGTGGGCCGGTACGAGCAGTACTTC
TRBV27,few,.,TRBJ1-2,CASTSGYGYTF,TGTGCCAGCACGAGTGGCTATGGCTACACCTTC
TRBV7-2,.,.,TRBJ1-6,CASSPDSPSPLHF,TGTGCCAGCAGCCCCGACAGCCCTTCACCCCTCCACTTT
TRBV11-3,once,.,TRBJ2-7,CASSTPGLLYEQYF,TGTGCCAGCAGCACCCCGGGACTCCTTTACGAGCAGTACTTC
TRBV13,.,.,TRBJ2-3,CASSLGGSTDTQYF,TGTGCCAGCAGCTTAGGAGGGAGCACAGATACGCAGTATTTT